The entry below describes one TCR beta chain. One end of the junction does not line up with germline, which may come from a read error. The entry originates in a study of CD4 and CD8 cells across lung adenocarcinoma regions. TCRdb independently ran MiXCR on the PCR reads; one entry per CDR3 protein. The sample holds tens of thousands of distinct CDR3 sequences; over 50% are singletons and the top ten take about a quarter. The CDR3 loop spans 16 amino acids. The germline CDR1 and CDR2 sequences are MGHRA and YSYEKL. Samples came from patients with localized non-small cell lung adenocarcinoma. The J gene is TRBJ2-5, the V gene TRBV4-1, with D possibly matching TRBD2 (6 bases). The sequencing sample was made of CD8+ T cells from the center of a lung tumor. The sequence derives from a female donor with lung adenocarcinoma. The CD4 and CD8 labels of this study may be unreliable. For the CDR3, the DNA is TGCGCCAGCAGCGGTAAAGCGGGCGGAGACCCAGAGACCCAGTATTTC. Translation: CASSGKAGGDPETQYF.